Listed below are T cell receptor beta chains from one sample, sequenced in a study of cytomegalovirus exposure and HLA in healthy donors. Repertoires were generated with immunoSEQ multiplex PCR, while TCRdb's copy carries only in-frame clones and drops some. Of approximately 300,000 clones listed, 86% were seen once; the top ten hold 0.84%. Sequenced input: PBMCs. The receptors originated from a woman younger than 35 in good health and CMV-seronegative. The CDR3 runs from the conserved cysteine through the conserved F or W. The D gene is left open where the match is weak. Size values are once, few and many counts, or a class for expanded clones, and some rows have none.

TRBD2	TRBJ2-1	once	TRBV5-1	CASSSIPGLAAHNEQFF	TGCGCCAGCAGCTCCATACCGGGACTAGCGGCCCACAATGAGCAGTTCTTC
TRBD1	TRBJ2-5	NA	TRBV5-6	CASSRTGLQETQYF	TGTGCCAGCAGTAGGACAGGCTTACAAGAGACCCAGTACTTC
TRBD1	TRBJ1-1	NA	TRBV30	CAWSVQGAYTEAFF	TGTGCCTGGAGTGTTCAGGGGGCGTACACTGAAGCTTTCTTT
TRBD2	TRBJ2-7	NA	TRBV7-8	CASSLGIGRDYYEQYF	TGTGCCAGCAGCTTGGGGATTGGCAGGGACTACTACGAGCAGTACTTC
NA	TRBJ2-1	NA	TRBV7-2	CASSWTTPYNEQFF	TGTGCCAGCAGCTGGACTACTCCCTACAATGAGCAGTTCTTC
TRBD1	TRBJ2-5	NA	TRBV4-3	CASSQQGGETQYF	TGCGCCAGCAGCCAACAAGGGGGCGAGACCCAGTACTTC
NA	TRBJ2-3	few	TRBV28	CASRSGLSTDTQYF	TGTGCCAGCCGAAGCGGGCTCAGCACAGATACGCAGTATTTT
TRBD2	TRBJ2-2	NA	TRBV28	CASSLAGQNTGELFF	TGTGCCAGCAGTCTAGCGGGACAGAACACCGGGGAGCTGTTTTTT
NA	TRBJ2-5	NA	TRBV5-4	CASSPIGGAGETQYF	TGTGCCAGCAGCCCCATAGGGGGCGCGGGGGAGACCCAGTACTTC
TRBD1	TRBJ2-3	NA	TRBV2	CASEDRGEDTQYF	TGTGCCAGCGAGGACAGGGGAGAAGATACGCAGTATTTT
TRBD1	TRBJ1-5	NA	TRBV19	CASSPETGGFGQPQHF	TGTGCCAGTAGTCCCGAGACAGGGGGCTTTGGGCAGCCCCAGCATTTT
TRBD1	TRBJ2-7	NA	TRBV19	CASRTGQESYEQYF	TGTGCCAGTAGAACCGGACAGGAGTCCTACGAGCAGTACTTC
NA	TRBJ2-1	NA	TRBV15	CATSRDFIPSHEQFF	TGTGCCACCAGCAGAGATTTTATCCCTTCCCATGAGCAGTTCTTC
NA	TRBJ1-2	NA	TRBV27	CASSTTGGGSYGYTF	TGTGCCAGCAGTACGACAGGCGGAGGCTCCTATGGCTACACCTTC
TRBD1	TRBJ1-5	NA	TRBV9	CASSVSGQSNQPQHF	TGTGCCAGCAGCGTCTCGGGACAGAGCAATCAGCCCCAGCATTTT
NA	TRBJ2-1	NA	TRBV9	CASSVLASASDEQFF	TGTGCCAGCAGCGTATTGGCTAGCGCGTCGGATGAGCAGTTCTTC
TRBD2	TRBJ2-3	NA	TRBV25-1	CASSDRREDTDTQYF	TGTGCCAGCAGTGATCGGCGGGAGGACACAGATACGCAGTATTTT
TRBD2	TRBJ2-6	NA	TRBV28	CASSSGGTGANVLTF	TGTGCCAGCAGTTCCGGGGGGACTGGGGCCAACGTCCTGACTTTC
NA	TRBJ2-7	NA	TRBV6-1	CASSETAYEQYF	TGTGCCAGCAGTGAAACAGCCTACGAGCAGTACTTC
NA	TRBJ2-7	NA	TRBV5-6	CASSFLSDSLGSYEQYF	TGTGCCAGCAGCTTTTTATCCGACAGTTTGGGTTCCTACGAGCAGTACTTC
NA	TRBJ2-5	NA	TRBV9	CASSPGGTGRQETQYF	TGTGCCAGCAGCCCCGGGGGGACAGGACGACAAGAGACCCAGTACTTC
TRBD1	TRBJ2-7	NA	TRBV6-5	CASSPPGTGFYEQYF	TGTGCCAGCAGCCCCCCCGGGACAGGGTTCTACGAGCAGTACTTC
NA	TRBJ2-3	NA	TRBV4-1	CASSLTSDTQYF	TGCGCCAGCAGCCTAACTAGCGATACGCAGTATTTT
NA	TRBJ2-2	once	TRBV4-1	CASKAGRLDTGELFF	TGCGCCAGCAAAGCAGGGAGGTTAGACACCGGGGAGCTGTTTTTT
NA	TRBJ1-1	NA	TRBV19	CASSLLFLTRTEAFF	TGTGCCAGTAGTCTACTCTTTCTAACTCGCACTGAAGCTTTCTTT
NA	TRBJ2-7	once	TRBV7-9	CASSLVGGIPDEQYF	TGTGCCAGCAGCTTAGTTGGGGGCATCCCGGACGAGCAGTACTTC
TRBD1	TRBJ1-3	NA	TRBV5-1	CASSLGGQGPGSGNTIYF	TGCGCCAGCAGCTTAGGAGGACAGGGGCCCGGCTCTGGAAACACCATATATTTT
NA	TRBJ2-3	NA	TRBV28	CASSLRGHTDTQYF	TGTGCCAGCAGTTTAAGGGGCCACACAGATACGCAGTATTTT
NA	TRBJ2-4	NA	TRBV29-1	CSSVGAEENIQYF	TGCAGCTCAGTGGGAGCGGAGGAAAACATTCAGTACTTC
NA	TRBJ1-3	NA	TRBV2	CASSEGESTIYF	TGTGCCAGCAGTGAGGGCGAATCCACCATATATTTT
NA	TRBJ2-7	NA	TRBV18	CASSPSAGTYEQYF	TGTGCCAGCTCACCAAGTGCGGGGACCTACGAGCAGTACTTC
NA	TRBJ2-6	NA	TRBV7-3	CASSEFTGRGANVLTF	TGTGCCAGCAGCGAGTTTACAGGGCGTGGGGCCAACGTCCTGACTTTC
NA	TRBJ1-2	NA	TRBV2	CASSEQGPRGYTF	TGTGCCAGCAGTGAACAGGGTCCAAGGGGCTACACCTTC
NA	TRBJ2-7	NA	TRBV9	CASSPRMGFNEQYF	TGTGCCAGCAGCCCGCGGATGGGTTTTAACGAGCAGTACTTC
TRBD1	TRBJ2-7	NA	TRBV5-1	CASSSGTGGSYEQYF	TGCGCCAGCAGCTCCGGGACAGGTGGATCCTACGAGCAGTACTTC
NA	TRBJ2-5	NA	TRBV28	CASSLSIGVQETQYF	TGTGCCAGCAGTTTATCCATCGGGGTCCAAGAGACCCAGTACTTC
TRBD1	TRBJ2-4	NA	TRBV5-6	CASSPIQGIIQYF	TGTGCCAGCAGCCCGATACAGGGGATCATTCAGTACTTC
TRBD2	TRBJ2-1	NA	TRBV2	CASSEGLADNEQFF	TGTGCCAGCAGTGAGGGACTAGCGGACAATGAGCAGTTCTTC
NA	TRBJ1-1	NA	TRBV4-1	CASSHSFGRNTEAFF	TGCGCCAGCAGCCATAGCTTTGGCAGAAACACTGAAGCTTTCTTT
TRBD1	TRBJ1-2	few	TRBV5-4	CASSLALGQGDYGYTF	TGTGCCAGCAGCTTGGCTTTGGGACAGGGCGACTATGGCTACACCTTC
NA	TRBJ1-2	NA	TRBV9	CASSVMSNLNGYTF	TGTGCCAGCAGCGTTATGAGTAACCTAAATGGCTACACCTTC
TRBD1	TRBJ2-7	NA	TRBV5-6	CASSRTGTYEQYF	TGTGCCAGCAGCCGGACAGGGACCTACGAGCAGTACTTC
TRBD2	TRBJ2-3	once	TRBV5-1	CASSLKAGGSDTQYF	TGCGCCAGCAGCTTAAAAGCGGGAGGTTCAGATACGCAGTATTTT
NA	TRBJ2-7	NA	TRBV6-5	CASSLALSAYEQYF	TGTGCCAGCAGCCTAGCCCTCTCAGCCTACGAGCAGTACTTC
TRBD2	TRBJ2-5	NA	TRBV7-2	CASSYTSGQETQYF	TGTGCCAGCAGCTATACTAGCGGCCAAGAGACCCAGTACTTC
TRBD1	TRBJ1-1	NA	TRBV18	CASSPQDRGLPGDTEAFF	TGTGCCAGCTCACCACAGGACAGGGGCCTGCCTGGGGACACTGAAGCTTTCTTT
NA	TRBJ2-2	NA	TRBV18	CASSYRYTGELFF	TGTGCCAGCTCATATAGATACACCGGGGAGCTGTTTTTT
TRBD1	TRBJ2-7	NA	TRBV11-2	CASRPSGTGRDPAYEQYF	TGTGCCAGCAGACCTTCCGGGACAGGGCGGGACCCGGCTTACGAGCAGTACTTC
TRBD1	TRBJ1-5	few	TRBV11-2	CASSPSGTGGNQPQHF	TGTGCCAGCAGCCCCTCCGGGACAGGGGGCAATCAGCCCCAGCATTTT
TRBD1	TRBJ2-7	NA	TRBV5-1	CASSRDRVAYEQYF	TGCGCCAGCAGCCGGGACAGGGTGGCCTACGAGCAGTACTTC
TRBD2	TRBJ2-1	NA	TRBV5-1	CASSSPGLAGGYSYNEQFF	TGCGCCAGCAGCTCCCCGGGACTAGCGGGAGGATACTCCTACAATGAGCAGTTCTTC
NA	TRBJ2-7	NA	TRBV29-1	CSATGRNEQYF	TGCAGCGCAACAGGGCGGAACGAGCAGTACTTC
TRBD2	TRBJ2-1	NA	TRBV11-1	CASSLGSASGIGEQFF	TGTGCCAGCAGCTTAGGGTCGGCTAGCGGGATCGGGGAGCAGTTCTTC
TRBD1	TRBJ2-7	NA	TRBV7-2	CASSLDRDRVQEQYF	TGTGCCAGCAGCTTAGACCGGGACAGGGTGCAGGAGCAGTACTTC
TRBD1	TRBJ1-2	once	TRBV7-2	CASSSPGQEDYGYTF	TGTGCCAGCAGCTCTCCGGGACAGGAGGACTATGGCTACACCTTC